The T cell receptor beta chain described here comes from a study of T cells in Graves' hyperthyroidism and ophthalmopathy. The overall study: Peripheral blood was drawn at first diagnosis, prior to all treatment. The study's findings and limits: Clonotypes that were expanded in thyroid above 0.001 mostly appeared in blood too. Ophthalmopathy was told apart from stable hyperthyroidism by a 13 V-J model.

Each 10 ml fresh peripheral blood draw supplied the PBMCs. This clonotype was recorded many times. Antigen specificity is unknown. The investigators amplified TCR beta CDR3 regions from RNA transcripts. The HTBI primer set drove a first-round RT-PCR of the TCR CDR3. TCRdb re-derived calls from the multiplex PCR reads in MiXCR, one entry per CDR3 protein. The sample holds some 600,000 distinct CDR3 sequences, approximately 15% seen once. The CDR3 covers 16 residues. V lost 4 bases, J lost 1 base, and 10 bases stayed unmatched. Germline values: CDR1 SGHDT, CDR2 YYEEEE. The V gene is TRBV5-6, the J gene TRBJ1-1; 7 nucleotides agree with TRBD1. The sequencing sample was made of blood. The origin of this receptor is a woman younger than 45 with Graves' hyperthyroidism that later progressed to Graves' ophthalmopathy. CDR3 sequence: CASSQFTTGENTEAFF. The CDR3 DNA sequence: TGTGCCAGCAGCCAATTTACCACAGGGGAGAACACTGAAGCTTTCTTT. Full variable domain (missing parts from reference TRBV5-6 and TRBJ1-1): DAGVTQSPTHLIKTRGQQVTLRCSPKSGHDTVSWYQQALGQGPQFIFQYYEEEERQRGNFPDRFSGHQFPNYSSELNVNALLLGDSALYLCASSQFTTGENTEAFFGQGTRLTVV.